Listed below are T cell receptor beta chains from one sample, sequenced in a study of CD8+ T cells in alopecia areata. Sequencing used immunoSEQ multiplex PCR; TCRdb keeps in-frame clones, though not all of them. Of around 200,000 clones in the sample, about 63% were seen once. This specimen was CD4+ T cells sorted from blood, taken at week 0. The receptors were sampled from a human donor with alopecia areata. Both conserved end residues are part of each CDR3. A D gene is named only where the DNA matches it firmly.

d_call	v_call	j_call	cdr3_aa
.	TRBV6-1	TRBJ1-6	CASSGEGSPLHF
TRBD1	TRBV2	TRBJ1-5	CASSGTGNSNQPQHF
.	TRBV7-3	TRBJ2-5	CASGRGGPPETQYF
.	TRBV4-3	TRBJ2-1	CASSRGELGEQFF
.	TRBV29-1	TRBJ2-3	CSVGGVGSDTQYF
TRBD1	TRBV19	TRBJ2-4	CASSDDRARVQYF
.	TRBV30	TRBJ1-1	CAGRQKSNTEAFF
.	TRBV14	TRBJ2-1	CASSRTGFRQFF
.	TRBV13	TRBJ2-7	CASSLGSLLGVEQYF
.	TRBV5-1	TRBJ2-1	CASSLQDSYNEQFF
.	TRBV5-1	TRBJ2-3	CASSLGGWADTQYF
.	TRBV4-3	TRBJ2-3	CASSRSGRDTQYF
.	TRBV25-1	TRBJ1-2	CASSVAGVSRAYGYTF
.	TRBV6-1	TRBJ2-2	CASSAKTDTGELFF
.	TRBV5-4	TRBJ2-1	CASSVGQYNEQFF
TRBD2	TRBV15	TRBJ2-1	CATSRDQLAGVGQFF
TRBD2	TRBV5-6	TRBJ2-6	CASSPGGVVPGANVLTF
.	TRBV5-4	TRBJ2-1	CASSSPGTLNNEQFF
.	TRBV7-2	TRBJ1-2	CASSSNRAYGYTF
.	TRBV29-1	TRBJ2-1	CSAANNEQFF
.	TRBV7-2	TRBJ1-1	CASSLERGGEAFF
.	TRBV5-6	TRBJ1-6	CASKYRNNSPLHF
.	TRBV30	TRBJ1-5	CAWSTSRLNQPQHF
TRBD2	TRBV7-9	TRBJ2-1	CASSSWTSGGTEQFF
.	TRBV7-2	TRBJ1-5	CASSLWWGENQPQHF
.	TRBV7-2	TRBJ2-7	CASSSASPEQYF
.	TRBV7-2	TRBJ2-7	CASSQSSYEQYF
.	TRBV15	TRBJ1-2	CATSRGEEGYTF
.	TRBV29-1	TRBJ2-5	CSVVRQIAETQYF
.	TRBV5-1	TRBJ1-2	CASSLNGQVQGGGYTF
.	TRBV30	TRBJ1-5	CAWSRRGNQPQHF